The clone carrying this T cell receptor (beta chain) occurred many times. What it recognizes is unknown. The record originates from a study of T-cell reconstitution after alpha-beta-depleted transplantation in children. General study points: Some patients' high day-60 TCRbeta diversity was traced to surviving recipient T cells and thymic progenitors. T-cell numbers and diversity one year post-transplant derived largely from freshly generated T cells.

Molecular barcoding with unique molecular identifiers was used for the TCRbeta library. TCRdb processed the PCR reads anew with MiXCR; each CDR3 protein has one entry. Here the sample spans 400,000 to 450,000 distinct CDR3 sequences, about 45% being singletons. Germline trimming cut 2 bases from V and 4 bases from J; bases unmatched to any gene: 7. Per the germline V gene, CDR1 is SGHTA and CDR2 is FQGNSA. CDR3 length: 15 residues. The chain uses TRBV7-2 and TRBJ2-7; 8 positions agree with TRBD2. The clonotype originates from a girl aged 2-9 years with aplastic anemia, due to receive a stem cell transplant. Sequences were derived from PBMCs, sampled before TCRalphabeta/CD19-depleted stem cell transplant. CDR3 in amino acids: CASSLPGTRKYEQYF. Here the CDR3 DNA reads TGTGCCAGCAGCTTACCCGGGACTAGAAAATACGAGCAGTACTTC.